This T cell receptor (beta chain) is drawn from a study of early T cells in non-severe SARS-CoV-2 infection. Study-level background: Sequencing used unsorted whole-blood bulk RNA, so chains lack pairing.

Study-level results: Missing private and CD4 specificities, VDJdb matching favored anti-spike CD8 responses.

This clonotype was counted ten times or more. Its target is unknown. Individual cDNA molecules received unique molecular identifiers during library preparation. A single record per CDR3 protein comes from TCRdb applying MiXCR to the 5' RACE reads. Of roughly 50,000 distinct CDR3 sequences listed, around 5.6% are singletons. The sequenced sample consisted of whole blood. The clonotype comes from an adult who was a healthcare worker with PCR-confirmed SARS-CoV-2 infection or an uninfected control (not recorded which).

CDR3 sequence reads: CASSRVGTSGGIANTGELFF. In nucleotides, the CDR3 is TGTGCCAGCAGCCGCGTAGGGACTAGCGGGGGGATCGCGAACACCGGGGAGCTGTTTTTT. This chain links TRBV6-1 with TRBJ2-2; 15 nucleotides align to TRBD2. V shed 6 bases, J shed 0 bases, and the junction held 11 bases outside the gene matches. The CDR3 length is 20 residues. Germline CDR1 reads MNHNS; CDR2 reads SASEGT.